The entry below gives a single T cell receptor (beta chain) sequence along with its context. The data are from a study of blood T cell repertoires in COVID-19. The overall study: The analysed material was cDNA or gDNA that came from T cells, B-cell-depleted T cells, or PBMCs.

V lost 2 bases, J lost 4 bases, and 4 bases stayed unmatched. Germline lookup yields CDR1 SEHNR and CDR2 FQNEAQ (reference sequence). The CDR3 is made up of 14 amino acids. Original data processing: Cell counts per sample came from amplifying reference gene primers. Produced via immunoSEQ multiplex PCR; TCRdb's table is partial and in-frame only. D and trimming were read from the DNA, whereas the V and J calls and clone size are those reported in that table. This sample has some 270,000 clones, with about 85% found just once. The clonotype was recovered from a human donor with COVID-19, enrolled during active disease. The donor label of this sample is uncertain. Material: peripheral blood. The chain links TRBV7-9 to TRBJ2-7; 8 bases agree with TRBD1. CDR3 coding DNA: TGTGCCAGCAGCTTATCAGGGGGCGAGTACGAGCAGTACTTC. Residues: CASSLSGGEYEQYF.